Sequencing of this T cell receptor beta chain was carried out in a study of T cells in Graves' hyperthyroidism and ophthalmopathy. Study-level results: Blood samples included most of the expanded thyroid clonotypes exceeding 0.001.

Amplified TCR beta CDR3 regions derived from RNA transcripts. Using the HTBI primer set, a first-round RT-PCR was run on the TCR CDR3. TCRdb passed the multiplex PCR reads through MiXCR, listing each CDR3 protein once. The sample carries 40,000 to 55,000 distinct CDR3 sequences, 49% recorded once. This clonotype was seen repeatedly, ten times or more. Antigen: not known. There are 14 residues in the CDR3. The ends were cut back, 0 bases at V and 8 bases at J, with 13 bases in the middle. CDR1 and CDR2 (germline): LNHNV, YYDKDF (reference sequence). The chain links TRBV15 to TRBJ1-1; possible D gene TRBD1, 6 bases. The sequenced material came from peripheral blood or thyroid tissue (not recorded which). The source of this sequence is a woman in her 50s with Graves' hyperthyroidism. The CDR3 sequence: CATSREVSGVEAFF. The CDR3 nucleotides read TGTGCCACCAGCAGAGAGGTTTCAGGGGTCGAAGCTTTCTTT.